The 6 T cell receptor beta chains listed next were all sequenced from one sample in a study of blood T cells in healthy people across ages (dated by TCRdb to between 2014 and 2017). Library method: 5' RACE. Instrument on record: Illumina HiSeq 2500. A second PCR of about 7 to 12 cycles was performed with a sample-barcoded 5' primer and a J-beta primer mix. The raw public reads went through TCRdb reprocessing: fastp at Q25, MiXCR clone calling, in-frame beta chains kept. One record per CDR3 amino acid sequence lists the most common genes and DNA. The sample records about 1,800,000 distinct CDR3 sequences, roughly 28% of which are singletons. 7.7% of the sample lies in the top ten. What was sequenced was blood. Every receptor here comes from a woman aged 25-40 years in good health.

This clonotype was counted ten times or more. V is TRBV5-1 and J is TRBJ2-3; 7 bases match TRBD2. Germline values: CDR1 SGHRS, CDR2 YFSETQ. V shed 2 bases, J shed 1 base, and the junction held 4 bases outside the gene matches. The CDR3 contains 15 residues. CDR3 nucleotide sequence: TGCGCCAGCAGCTTTTCTAGCGGCGGCACAGATACGCAGTATTTT. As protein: CASSFSSGGTDTQYF.

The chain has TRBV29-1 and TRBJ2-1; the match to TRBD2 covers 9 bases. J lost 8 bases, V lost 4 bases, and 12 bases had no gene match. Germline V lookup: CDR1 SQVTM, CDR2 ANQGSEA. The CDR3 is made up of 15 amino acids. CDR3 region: CSVAVVAGGPDEQFF. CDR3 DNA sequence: TGCAGCGTTGCCGTGGTCGCGGGAGGGCCCGATGAGCAGTTCTTC.

The CDR3 here is CASSYATGGVYEQYF. CDR3 bases: TGTGCCAGTAGTTACGCTACAGGGGGCGTGTACGAGCAGTACTTC. The chain is built from TRBV19 and TRBJ2-5; TRBD1 matches at 9 bases. The DNA matches TRBJ2-7 better at its end, which makes the J call doubtful. The CDR3 extends over 15 amino acids. CDR1 is LNHDA, CDR2 SQIVND, per germline (reference sequence).

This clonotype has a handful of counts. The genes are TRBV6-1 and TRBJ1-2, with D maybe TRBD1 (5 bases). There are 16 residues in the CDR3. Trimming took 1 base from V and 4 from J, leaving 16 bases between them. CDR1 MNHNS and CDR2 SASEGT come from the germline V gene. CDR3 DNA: TGTGCCAGCAGTGAAGTAGGGGTATTTGGACTCTATGGCTACACCTTC. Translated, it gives CASSEVGVFGLYGYTF.

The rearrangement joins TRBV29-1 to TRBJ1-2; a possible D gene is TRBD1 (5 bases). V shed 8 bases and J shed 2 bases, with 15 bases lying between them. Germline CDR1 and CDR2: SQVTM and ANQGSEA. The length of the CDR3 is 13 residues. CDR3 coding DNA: TGCAGCACCCACGGTGGGGGGAACTATGGCTACACCTTC. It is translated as CSTHGGGNYGYTF.

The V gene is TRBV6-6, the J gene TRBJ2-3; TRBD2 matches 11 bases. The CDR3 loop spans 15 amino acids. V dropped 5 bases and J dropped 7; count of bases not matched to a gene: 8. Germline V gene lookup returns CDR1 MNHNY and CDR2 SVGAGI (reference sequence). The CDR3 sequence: CASSAPSGGRYTQYF. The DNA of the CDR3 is TGTGCCAGCAGTGCCCCTAGCGGGGGGAGGTATACGCAGTATTTT.